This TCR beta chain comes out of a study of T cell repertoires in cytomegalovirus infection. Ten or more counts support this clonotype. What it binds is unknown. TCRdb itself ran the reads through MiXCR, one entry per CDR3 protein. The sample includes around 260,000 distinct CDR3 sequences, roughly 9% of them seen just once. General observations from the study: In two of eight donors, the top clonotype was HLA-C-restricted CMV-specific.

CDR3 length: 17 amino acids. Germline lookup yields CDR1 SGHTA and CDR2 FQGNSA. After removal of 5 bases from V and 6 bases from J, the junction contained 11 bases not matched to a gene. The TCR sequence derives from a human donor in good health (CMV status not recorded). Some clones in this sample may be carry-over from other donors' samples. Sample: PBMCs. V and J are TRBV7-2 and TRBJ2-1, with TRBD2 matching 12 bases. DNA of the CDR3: TGTGCCAGCAGCAACTTACCGGGACTAGCGGGTATCAATGAGCAGTTCTTC. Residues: CASSNLPGLAGINEQFF.